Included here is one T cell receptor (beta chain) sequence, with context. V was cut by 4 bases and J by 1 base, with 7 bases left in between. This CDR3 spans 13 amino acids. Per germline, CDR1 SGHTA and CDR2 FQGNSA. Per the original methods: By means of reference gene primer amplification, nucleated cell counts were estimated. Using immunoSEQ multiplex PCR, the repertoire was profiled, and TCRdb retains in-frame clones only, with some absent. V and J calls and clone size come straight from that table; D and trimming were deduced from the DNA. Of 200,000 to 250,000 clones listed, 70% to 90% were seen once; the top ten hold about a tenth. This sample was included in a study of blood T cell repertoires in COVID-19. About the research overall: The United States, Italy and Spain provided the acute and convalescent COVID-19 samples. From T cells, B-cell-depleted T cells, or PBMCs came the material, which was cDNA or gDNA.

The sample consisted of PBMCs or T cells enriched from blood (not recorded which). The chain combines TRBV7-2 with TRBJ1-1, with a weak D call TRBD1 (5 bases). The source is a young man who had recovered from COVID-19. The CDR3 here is CASSSGQNTEAFF. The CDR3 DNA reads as TGTGCCAGCAGCTCAGGACAGAACACTGAAGCTTTCTTT.